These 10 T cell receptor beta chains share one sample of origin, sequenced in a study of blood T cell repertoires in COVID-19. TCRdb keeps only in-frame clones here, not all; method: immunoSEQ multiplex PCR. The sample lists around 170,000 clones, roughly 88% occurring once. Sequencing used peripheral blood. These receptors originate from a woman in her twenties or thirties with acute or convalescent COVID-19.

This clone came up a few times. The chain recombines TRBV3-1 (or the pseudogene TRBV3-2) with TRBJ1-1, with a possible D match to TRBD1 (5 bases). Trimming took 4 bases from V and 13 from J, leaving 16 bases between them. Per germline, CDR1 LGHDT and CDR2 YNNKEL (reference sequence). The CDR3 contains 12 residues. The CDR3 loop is CASSLPGSQGFF. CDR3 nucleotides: TGTGCCAGCAGCCTGCCGGGCTCTCAGGGTTTCTTT.

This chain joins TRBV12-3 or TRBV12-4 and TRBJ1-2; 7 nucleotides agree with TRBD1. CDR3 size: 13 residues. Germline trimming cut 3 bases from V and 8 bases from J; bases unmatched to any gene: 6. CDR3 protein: CASSLYGQAGYTF. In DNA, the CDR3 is TGTGCCAGCAGTTTGTACGGACAGGCAGGCTACACCTTC.

For the CDR3, the DNA is TGTGCCAGCAGCTTATTCCCAGGGGTGGAAAACATTCAGTACTTC. This codes for CASSLFPGVENIQYF. V and J are TRBV5-6 and TRBJ2-4; D may be TRBD1 (6 bases). The V end was cut by 2 bases, the J end by 5 bases, with 14 bases between. CDR1 and CDR2 from the germline V gene are SGHDT and YYEEEE. The CDR3 extends over 15 amino acids.

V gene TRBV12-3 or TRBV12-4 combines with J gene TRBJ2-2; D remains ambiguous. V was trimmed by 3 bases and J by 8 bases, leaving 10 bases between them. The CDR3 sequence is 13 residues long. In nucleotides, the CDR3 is TGTGCCAGCAGTTTGGTTCTAGTTGGGGAGCTGTTTTTT. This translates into CASSLVLVGELFF.

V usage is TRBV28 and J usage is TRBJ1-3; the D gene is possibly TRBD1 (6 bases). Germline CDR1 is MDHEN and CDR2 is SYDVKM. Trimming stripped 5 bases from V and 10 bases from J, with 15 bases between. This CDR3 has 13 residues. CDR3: CASSRQVERTIYF. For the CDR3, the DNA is TGTGCCAGCAGTCGACAGGTAGAGCGAACCATATATTTT. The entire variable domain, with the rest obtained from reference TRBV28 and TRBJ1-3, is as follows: DVKVTQSSRYLVKRTGEKVFLECVQDMDHENMFWYRQDPGLGLRLIYFSYDVKMKEKGDIPEGYSVSREKKERFSLILESASTNQTSMYLCASSRQVERTIYFGEGSWLTVV.

DNA of the CDR3: TGCGCCAGCAGCCAAGATTTTGGGCGGGAGCTCAATGAGCAGTTCTTC. Protein product: CASSQDFGRELNEQFF. The chain employs TRBV4-1 and TRBJ2-1; 7 nucleotides match TRBD2. The CDR3 has 16 residues. Germline V gene data show CDR1 as MGHRA and CDR2 as YSYEKL. The J segment lost 6 bases and the V segment lost 0 bases, leaving 8 bases of the junction unmatched.

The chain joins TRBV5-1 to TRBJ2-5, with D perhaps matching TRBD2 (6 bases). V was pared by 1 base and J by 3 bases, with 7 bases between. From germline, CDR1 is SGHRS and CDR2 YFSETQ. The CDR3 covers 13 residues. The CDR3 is CASSLSGEETQYF. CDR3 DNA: TGCGCCAGCAGCTTGTCGGGAGAAGAGACCCAGTACTTC.

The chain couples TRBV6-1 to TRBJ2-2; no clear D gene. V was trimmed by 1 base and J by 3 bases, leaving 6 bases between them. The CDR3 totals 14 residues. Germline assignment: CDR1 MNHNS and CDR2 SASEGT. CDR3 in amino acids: CASSEELDTGELFF. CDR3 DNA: TGTGCCAGCAGTGAAGAGTTAGACACCGGGGAGCTGTTTTTT.

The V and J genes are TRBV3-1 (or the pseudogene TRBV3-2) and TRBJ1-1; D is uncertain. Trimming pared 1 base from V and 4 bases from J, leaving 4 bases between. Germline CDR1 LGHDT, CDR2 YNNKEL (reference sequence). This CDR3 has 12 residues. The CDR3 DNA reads TGTGCCAGCAGCCAAGGGAGCACTGAAGCTTTCTTT. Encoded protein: CASSQGSTEAFF.

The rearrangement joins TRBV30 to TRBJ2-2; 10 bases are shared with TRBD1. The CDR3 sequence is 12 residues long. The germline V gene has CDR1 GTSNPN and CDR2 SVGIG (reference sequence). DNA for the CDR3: TGTGCTCAGGGACAGGGGATCGGGGAGCTGTTTTTT. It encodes CAQGQGIGELFF.